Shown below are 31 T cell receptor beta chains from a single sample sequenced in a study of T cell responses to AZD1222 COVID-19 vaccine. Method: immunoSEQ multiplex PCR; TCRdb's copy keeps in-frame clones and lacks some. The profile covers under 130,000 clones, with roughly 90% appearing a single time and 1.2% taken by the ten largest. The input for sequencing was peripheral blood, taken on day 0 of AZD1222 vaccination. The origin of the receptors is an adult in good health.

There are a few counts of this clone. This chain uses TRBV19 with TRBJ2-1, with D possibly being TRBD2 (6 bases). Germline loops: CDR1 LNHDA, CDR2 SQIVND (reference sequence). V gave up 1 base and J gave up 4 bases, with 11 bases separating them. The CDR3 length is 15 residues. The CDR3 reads CASSIVRERYNEQFF. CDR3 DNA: TGTGCCAGTAGTATAGTCCGGGAGAGGTACAATGAGCAGTTCTTC.

The CDR3 DNA reads as TGTGCCAGTAGTCCACGACAGGGAGGAAGTGAAAAACTGTTTTTT. This encodes CASSPRQGGSEKLFF. The rearrangement links TRBV19 to TRBJ1-4; the match to TRBD1 covers 7 bases. Losses at the gene ends were 5 bases for V and 7 bases for J; bases not matched to a gene: 10. Per germline, CDR1 LNHDA and CDR2 SQIVND (reference sequence). CDR3 size: 15 residues.

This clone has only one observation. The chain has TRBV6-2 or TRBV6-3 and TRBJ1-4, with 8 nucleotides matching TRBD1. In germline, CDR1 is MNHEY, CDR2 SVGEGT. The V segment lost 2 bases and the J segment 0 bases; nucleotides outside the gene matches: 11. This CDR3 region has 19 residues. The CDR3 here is CASSYPQGAYFATNEKLFF. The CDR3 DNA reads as TGTGCCAGCAGTTACCCGCAGGGGGCCTATTTTGCAACTAATGAAAAACTGTTTTTT.

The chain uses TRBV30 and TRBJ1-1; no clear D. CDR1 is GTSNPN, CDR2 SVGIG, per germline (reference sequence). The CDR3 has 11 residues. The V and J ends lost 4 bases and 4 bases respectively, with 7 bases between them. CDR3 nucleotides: TGTGCCTGGAAGGACGGCACTGAAGCTTTCTTT. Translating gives CAWKDGTEAFF.

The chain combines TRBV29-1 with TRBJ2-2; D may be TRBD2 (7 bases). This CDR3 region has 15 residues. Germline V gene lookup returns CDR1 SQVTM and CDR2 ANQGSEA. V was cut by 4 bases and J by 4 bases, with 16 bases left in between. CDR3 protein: CSVGGGRSGTGELFF. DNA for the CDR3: TGCAGCGTTGGGGGGGGCAGGTCGGGCACCGGGGAGCTGTTTTTT.

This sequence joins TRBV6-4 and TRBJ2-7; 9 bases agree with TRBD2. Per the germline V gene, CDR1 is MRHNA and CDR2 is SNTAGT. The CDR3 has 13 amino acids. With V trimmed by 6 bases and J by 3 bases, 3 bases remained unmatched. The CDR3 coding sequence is TGTGCCAGCAGCCATAGCGGGAGCTACGAGCAGTACTTC. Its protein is CASSHSGSYEQYF.

The CDR3 sequence is CASKGQYQETQYF. The CDR3, as DNA: TGTGCCAGCAAGGGACAGTACCAAGAGACCCAGTACTTC. This chain links TRBV2 with TRBJ2-5; 7 nucleotides align to TRBD1. The V gene end was trimmed by 7 bases and the J gene end by 0 bases; junction bases not matched to a gene: 2. There are 13 residues in the CDR3. The germline V gene has CDR1 SNHLY and CDR2 FYNNEI.

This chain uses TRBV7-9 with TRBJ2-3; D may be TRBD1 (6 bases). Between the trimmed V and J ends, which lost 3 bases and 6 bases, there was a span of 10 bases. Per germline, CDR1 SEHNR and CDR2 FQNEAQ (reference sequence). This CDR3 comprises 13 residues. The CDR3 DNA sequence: TGTGCCAGCAGCTTTGGCAGGGGTGATACGCAGTATTTT. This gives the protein CASSFGRGDTQYF.

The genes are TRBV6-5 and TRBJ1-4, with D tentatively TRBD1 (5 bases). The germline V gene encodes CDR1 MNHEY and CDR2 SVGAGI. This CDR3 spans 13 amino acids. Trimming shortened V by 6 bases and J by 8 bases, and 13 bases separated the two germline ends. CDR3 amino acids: CASRGAGAEKLFF. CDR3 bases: TGTGCCAGCAGGGGAGCTGGGGCCGAAAAACTGTTTTTT.

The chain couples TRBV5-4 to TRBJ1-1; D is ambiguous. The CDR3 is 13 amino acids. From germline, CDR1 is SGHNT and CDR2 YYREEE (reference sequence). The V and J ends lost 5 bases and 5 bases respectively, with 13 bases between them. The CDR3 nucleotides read TGTGCCAGCAGGGAGGGTGAGGGAACTGAAGCTTTCTTT. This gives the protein CASREGEGTEAFF.

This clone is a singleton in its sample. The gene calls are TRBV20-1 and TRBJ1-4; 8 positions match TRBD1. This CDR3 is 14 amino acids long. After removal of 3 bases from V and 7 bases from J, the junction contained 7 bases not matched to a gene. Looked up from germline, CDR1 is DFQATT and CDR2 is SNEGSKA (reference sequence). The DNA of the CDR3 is TGCAGTGCTAGTCAAGGGACAGGTGGTGAAAAACTGTTTTTT. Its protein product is CSASQGTGGEKLFF.

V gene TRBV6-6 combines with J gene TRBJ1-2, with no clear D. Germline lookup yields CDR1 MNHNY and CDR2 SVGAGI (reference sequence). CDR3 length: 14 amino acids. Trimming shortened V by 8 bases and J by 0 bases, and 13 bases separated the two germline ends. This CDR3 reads CASQRADTNYGYTF. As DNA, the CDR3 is TGTGCCAGCCAAAGGGCAGACACTAACTATGGCTACACCTTC.

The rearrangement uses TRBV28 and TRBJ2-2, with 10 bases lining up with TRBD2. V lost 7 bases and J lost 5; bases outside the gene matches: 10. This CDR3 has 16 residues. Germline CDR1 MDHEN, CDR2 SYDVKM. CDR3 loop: CASTLAPSGGTGELFF. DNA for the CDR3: TGTGCCAGCACGCTCGCGCCTAGCGGGGGAACCGGGGAGCTGTTTTTT.

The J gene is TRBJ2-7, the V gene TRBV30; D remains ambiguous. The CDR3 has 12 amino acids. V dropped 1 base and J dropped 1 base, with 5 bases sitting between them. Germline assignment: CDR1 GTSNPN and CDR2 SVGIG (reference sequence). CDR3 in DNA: TGTGCCTGGAGTGGGCCTTCCTACGAGCAGTACTTC. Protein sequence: CAWSGPSYEQYF. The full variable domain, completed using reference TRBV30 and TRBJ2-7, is SQTIHQWPATLVQPVGSPLSLECTVEGTSNPNLYWYRQAAGRGLQLLFYSVGIGQISSEVPQNLSASRPQDRQFILSSKKLLLSDSGFYLCAWSGPSYEQYFGPGTRLTVT.

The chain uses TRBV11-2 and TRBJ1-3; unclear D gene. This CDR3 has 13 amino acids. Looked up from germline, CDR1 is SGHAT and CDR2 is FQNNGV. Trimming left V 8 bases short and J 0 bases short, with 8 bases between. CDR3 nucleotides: TGTGCCAGCGGCCCGAACTCTGGAAACACCATATATTTT. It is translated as CASGPNSGNTIYF. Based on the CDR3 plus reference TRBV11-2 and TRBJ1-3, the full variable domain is EAGVAQSPRYKIIEKRQSVAFWCNPISGHATLYWYQQILGQGPKLLIQFQNNGVVDDSQLPKDRFSAERLKGVDSTLKIQPAKLEDSAVYLCASGPNSGNTIYFGEGSWLTVV.

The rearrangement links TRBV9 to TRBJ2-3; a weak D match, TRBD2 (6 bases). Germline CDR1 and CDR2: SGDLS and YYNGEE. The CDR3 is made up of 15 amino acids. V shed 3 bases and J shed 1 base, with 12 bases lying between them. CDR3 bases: TGTGCCAGCAGCGCGGGACTCCTCCGCACAGATACGCAGTATTTT. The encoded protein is CASSAGLLRTDTQYF.

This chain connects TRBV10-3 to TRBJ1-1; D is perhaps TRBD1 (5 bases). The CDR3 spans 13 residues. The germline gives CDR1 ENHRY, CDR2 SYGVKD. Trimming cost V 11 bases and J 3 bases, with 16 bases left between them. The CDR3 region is CASRWGEDTEAFF. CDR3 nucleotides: TGTGCCTCCAGATGGGGGGAGGACACTGAAGCTTTCTTT.

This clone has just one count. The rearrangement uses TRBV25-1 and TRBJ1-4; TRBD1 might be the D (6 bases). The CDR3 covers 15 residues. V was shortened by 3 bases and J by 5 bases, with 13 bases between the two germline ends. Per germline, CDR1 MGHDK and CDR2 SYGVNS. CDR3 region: CASSESGEENEKLFF. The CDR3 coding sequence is TGTGCCAGCAGTGAGTCAGGGGAAGAGAATGAAAAACTGTTTTTT.

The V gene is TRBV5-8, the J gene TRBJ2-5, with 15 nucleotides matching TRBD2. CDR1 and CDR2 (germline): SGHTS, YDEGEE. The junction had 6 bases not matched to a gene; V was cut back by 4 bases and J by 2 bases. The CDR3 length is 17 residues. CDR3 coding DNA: TGTGCCAGCAGCGGGGGACTAGCGGGAGGAGGGCAAGAGACCCAGTACTTC. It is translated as CASSGGLAGGGQETQYF.

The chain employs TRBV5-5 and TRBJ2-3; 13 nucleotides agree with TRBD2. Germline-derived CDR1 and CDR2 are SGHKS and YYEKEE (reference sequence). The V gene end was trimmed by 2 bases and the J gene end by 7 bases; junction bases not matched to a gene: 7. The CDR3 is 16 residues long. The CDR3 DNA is TGTGCCAGCAGCTTAACAGGGACTAGCGGGGCTAATACGCAGTATTTT. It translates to CASSLTGTSGANTQYF.

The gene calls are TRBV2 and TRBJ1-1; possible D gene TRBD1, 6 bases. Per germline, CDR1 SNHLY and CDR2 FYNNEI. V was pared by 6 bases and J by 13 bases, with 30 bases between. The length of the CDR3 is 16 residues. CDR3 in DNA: TGTGCCAGCAGCGTGACTAGCGGGGGCCCCCCATTTAACGTTTTCTTT. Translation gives CASSVTSGGPPFNVFF.

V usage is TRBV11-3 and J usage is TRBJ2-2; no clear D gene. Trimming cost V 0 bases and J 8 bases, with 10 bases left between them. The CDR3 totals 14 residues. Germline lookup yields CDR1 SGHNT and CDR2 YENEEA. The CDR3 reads CASSLESNEGELFF. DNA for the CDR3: TGTGCCAGCAGCTTAGAAAGTAACGAAGGGGAGCTGTTTTTT.

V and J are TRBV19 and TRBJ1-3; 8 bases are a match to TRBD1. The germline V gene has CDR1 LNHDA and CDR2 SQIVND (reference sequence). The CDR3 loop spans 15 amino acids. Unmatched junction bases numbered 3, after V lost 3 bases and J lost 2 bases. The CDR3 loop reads CASSMTGATGNTIYF. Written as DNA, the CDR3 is TGTGCCAGTAGTATGACAGGGGCTACTGGAAACACCATATATTTT.

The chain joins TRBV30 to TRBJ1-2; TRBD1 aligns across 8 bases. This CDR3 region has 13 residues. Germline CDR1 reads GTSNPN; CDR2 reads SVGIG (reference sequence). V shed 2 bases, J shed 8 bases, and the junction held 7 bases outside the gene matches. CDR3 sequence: CAWSPDRGEGYTF. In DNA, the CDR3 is TGTGCCTGGAGTCCCGACAGGGGAGAAGGCTACACCTTC.

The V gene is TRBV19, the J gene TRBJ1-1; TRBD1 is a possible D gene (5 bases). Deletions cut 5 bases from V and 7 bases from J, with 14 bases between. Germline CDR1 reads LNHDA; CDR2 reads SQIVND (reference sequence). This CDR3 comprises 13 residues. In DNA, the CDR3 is TGTGCCAGTAGTCTTCCGGGGGAGGGTGAAGCTTTCTTT. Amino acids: CASSLPGEGEAFF.

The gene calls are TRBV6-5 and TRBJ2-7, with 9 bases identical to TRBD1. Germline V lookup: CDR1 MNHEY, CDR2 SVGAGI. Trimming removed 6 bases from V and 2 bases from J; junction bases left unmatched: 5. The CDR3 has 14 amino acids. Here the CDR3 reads CASSTGTGTYEQYF. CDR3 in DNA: TGTGCCAGCAGCACCGGGACAGGGACCTACGAGCAGTACTTC.

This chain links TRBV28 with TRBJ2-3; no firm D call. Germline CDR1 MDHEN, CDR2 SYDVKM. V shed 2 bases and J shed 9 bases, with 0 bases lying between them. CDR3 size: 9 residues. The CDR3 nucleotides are TGTGCCAGCAGTTTAACGCAGTATTTT. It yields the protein CASSLTQYF.

The CDR3 region has the DNA TGTGCCAGCAGCGTAGGGCCTAGCGAGTCCTACGAGCAGTACTTC. This translates into CASSVGPSESYEQYF. This chain connects TRBV9 to TRBJ2-7; perhaps TRBD2 as D (6 bases). CDR1 and CDR2 from the germline V gene are SGDLS and YYNGEE. This CDR3 spans 15 amino acids. V was cut by 0 bases and J by 1 base, with 11 bases left in between.

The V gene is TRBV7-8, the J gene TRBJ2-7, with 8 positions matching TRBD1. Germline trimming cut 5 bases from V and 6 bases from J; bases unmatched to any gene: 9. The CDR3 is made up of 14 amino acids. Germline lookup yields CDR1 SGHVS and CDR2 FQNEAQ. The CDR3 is CASSLDLTGGEQYF. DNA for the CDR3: TGTGCCAGCAGCCTGGACTTAACAGGGGGCGAGCAGTACTTC.

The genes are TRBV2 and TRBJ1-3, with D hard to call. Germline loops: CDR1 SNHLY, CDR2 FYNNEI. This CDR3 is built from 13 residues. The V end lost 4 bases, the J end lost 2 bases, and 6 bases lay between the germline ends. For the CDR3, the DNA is TGTGCCAGCAGTGTGGATGCTGGAAACACCATATATTTT. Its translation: CASSVDAGNTIYF. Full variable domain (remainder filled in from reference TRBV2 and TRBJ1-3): EPEVTQTPSHQVTQMGQEVILRCVPISNHLYFYWYRQILGQKVEFLVSFYNNEISEKSEIFDDQFSVERPDGSNFTLKIRSTKLEDSAMYFCASSVDAGNTIYFGEGSWLTVV.

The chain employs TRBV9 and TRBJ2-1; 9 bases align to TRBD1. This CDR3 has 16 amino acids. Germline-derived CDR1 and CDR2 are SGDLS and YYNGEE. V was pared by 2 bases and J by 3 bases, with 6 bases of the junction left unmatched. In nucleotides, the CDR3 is TGTGCCAGCAGCGTCTTGGGACAGGGATTCTACAATGAGCAGTTCTTC. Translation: CASSVLGQGFYNEQFF.